These T cell receptor beta chains were read from a single sample in a study of cytomegalovirus exposure and HLA in healthy donors. Assay: immunoSEQ multiplex PCR; the TCRdb copy retains only in-frame clones and omits some. The sample records about 78,000 clones, almost 97% being singletons. The specimen was PBMCs. These receptors were collected from a man between 18 and 29 years old in good health and CMV-seropositive. The CDR3 runs from the conserved cysteine through the conserved F or W. Fields, in order: V gene, J gene, clone size, D gene, CDR3 DNA, CDR3 protein. A D gene is named only where the DNA matches it firmly. A row's size may be missing; if present it is once, few, many or a size class.

>TRBV7-8|TRBJ1-4|once|TRBD1
TGTGCCAGCAGCTTAGGGACAGGGTATGAAAAACTGTTTTTT
CASSLGTGYEKLFF
>TRBV5-4|TRBJ2-7|NA|TRBD2
TGTGCCAGCAGCTTGGATCTAGCGGGACCGTACGAGCAGTACTTC
CASSLDLAGPYEQYF
>TRBV5-1|TRBJ2-1|NA|NA
TGCGCCAGCAGCGGGGGGGCGGTAGACAATGAGCAGTTCTTC
CASSGGAVDNEQFF
>TRBV29-1|TRBJ1-4|NA|TRBD1
TGCAGCGTTGACGGACAGGGCACTAATGAAAAACTGTTTTTT
CSVDGQGTNEKLFF
>TRBV5-4|TRBJ2-1|NA|TRBD1
TGTGCCAGCAGCTTGGCGACAGGGGGCAAGAATGAGCAGTTCTTC
CASSLATGGKNEQFF
>TRBV5-1|TRBJ2-5|NA|NA
TGCGCCAGCAGCCCGACAGACGTCAAGACCCAGTACTTC
CASSPTDVKTQYF
>TRBV18|TRBJ2-7|NA|NA
TGTGCCAGCTCACCCCAGGGGAATCCCTCCTACGAGCAGTACTTC
CASSPQGNPSYEQYF
>TRBV19|TRBJ2-5|NA|TRBD2
TGTGCCAGTAGTATAAATCGGATCGGACTAGCGGGAGTTCGAGAGACCCAGTACTTC
CASSINRIGLAGVRETQYF
>TRBV19|TRBJ1-5|NA|NA
TGTGCCACGCAAGCGGGACTGCGAAATCAGCCCCAGCATTTT
CATQAGLRNQPQHF
>TRBV7-2|TRBJ1-2|NA|TRBD1
TGTGCCAGCAGCTGGGACAGGGAACACTATGGCTACACCTTC
CASSWDREHYGYTF
>TRBV21-1|TRBJ2-7|NA|NA
TGTGCCAGCAGCCCATGGGACACCCCGGCTCCCTACGAGCAGTACTTC
CASSPWDTPAPYEQYF
>TRBV30|TRBJ1-3|NA|NA
TGTGCCTGGACACCCCGGGACACCATATATTTT
CAWTPRDTIYF
>TRBV6-4|TRBJ2-2|few|TRBD1
TGTGCCAGCAGTGACTCGGACAGGGACACCGGGGAGCTGTTTTTT
CASSDSDRDTGELFF
>TRBV6-1|TRBJ1-2|NA|TRBD1
TGTGCCAGCAGTGGACGGGACAGGGGCTATGGCTACACCTTC
CASSGRDRGYGYTF
>TRBV7-2|TRBJ2-7|NA|TRBD2
TGTGCCAGCACCCTAGATCCACTAGCGGATCCCTACGAGCAGTACTTC
CASTLDPLADPYEQYF
>TRBV7-6|TRBJ2-7|once|NA
TGTGCCAGCAGCTTAGGGGACTTTACCTACGAGCAGTACTTC
CASSLGDFTYEQYF
>TRBV5-6|TRBJ1-2|NA|NA
TGTGCCAGCAGCACGGGGAACTATGGCTACACCTTC
CASSTGNYGYTF
>TRBV7-6|TRBJ2-5|NA|TRBD1
TGTGCCAGCAGCTCCTCGGCAGGGGGCGTCCGGGAGACCCAGTACTTC
CASSSSAGGVRETQYF
>TRBV7-8|TRBJ2-7|NA|NA
TGTGCCAGCAGCTTAGTACGGGACTTCCCTGTTCCCTACGAGCAGTACTTC
CASSLVRDFPVPYEQYF
>TRBV30|TRBJ2-7|once|NA
TGTGCCTGGAGTGTACTCGCCAGGGCCGAGCAGTACTTC
CAWSVLARAEQYF
>TRBV30|TRBJ1-3|NA|TRBD1
TGTGCCTGGAGTCTTATCGGGACAGGGAAAAACACCATATATTTT
CAWSLIGTGKNTIYF
>TRBV29-1|TRBJ2-1|NA|NA
TGCAGCGTTGAAGAAAGAGGCCAGCCAAACAATGAGCAGTTCTTC
CSVEERGQPNNEQFF
>TRBV4-1|TRBJ2-1|NA|TRBD2
TGCGCCAGCAGCCTTAGGACTAGCGGGAGGGCCGAGTTCTTC
CASSLRTSGRAEFF
>TRBV6-1|TRBJ2-2|NA|NA
TGTGCCAGCAGTGAGAAGTCGCAGGGATGGACCGGGGAGCTGTTTTTT
CASSEKSQGWTGELFF
>TRBV28|TRBJ2-1|NA|NA
TGTGCCAGCAGTTCTGACGGGAGTCGAAATGAGCAGTTCTTC
CASSSDGSRNEQFF
>TRBV7-9|TRBJ2-2|NA|TRBD1
TGTGCCAGCAGCTTAGGCACGTTGACAGGGGCGAACACCGGGGAGCTGTTTTTT
CASSLGTLTGANTGELFF
>TRBV4-1|TRBJ2-5|NA|TRBD1
TGCGCCAGCGGCGGCCCGGGACAGGGAGCGACCCAGTACTTC
CASGGPGQGATQYF